This TCR beta chain is drawn from a study of CD8+ T cells in alopecia areata. CDR1 and CDR2 from the germline V gene are PRHDT and FYEKMQ (reference sequence). The CDR3 loop spans 13 amino acids. V was cut by 3 bases and J by 0 bases, with 5 bases left in between. Treatment described: oral pan-JAK inhibitor, 5-10 mg twice daily. After isolation, RNA underwent reverse transcription to generate cDNA as the sequencing template. The protocol was immunoSEQ multiplex PCR, while the TCRdb copy is restricted to in-frame clones and leaves out a portion. Of about 160,000 clones listed, less than 70% were seen once; the top ten hold roughly 0.91%.

Sequenced material: CD4+ T cells sorted from blood, taken at week 4, from a patient treated with tofacitinib. This TCR was recovered from a human donor with alopecia areata. The J gene is TRBJ1-2, the V gene TRBV13; weak D call: TRBD1 (5 bases). The CDR3 nucleotides read TGTGCCAGCAGCTTGGGGGCTAACTATGGCTACACCTTC. Encoded protein: CASSLGANYGYTF. Together with reference TRBV13 and TRBJ1-2, the CDR3 gives the full variable domain: AAGVIQSPRHLIKEKRETATLKCYPIPRHDTVYWYQQGPGQDPQFLISFYEKMQSDKGSIPDRFSAQQFSDYHSELNMSSLELGDSALYFCASSLGANYGYTFGSGTRLTVV.